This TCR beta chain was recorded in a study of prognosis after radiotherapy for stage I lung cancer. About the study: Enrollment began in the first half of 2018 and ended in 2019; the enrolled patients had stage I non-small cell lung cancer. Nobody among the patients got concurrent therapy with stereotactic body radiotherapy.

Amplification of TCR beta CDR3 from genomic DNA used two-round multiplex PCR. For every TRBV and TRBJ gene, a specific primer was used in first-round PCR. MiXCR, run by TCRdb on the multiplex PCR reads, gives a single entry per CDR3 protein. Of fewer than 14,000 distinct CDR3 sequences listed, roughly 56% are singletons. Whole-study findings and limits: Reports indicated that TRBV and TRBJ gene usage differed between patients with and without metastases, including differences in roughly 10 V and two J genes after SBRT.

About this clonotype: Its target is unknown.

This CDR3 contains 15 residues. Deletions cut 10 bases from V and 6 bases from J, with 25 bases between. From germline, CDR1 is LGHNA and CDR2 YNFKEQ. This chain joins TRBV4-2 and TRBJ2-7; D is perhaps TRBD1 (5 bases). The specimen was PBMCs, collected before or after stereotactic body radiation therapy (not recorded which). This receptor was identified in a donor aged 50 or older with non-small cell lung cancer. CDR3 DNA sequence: TGTGCCAACTTTCACTACACGACAAGGGGCTGCGAGCAGTACTTC. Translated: CANFHYTTRGCEQYF.